The sample holds a few counts of the clone carrying this TCR beta chain. This record belongs to a study of human T cells and chemical hapten exposure. Indicated time point: patch test 1, 2 weeks after DPC sensitization. The treatment here: therapeutic diphenylcyclopropenone sensitization with weekly scalp DPC. The CDR3 contains 15 residues. With 5 bases removed from V and 1 base from J, the gap between germline ends came to 14 bases. TCRdb re-called the RACE reads through MiXCR, storing one row per CDR3 protein. The profile shows 380,000 or so distinct CDR3 sequences, 4.8% of them singletons. The rearrangement links TRBV12-3 or TRBV12-4 to TRBJ1-1; maybe TRBD1 (5 bases). The receptor was derived from a woman between 50 and 59 years old with alopecia areata. Some clones in this sample may be carry-over from other donors' samples. The source was whole blood, collected in connection with sensitization to the hapten diphenylcyclopropenone (DPC). CDR3 nucleotides: TGTGCCAGCAGTATTCTACAGACAGCGAACACTGAAGCTTTCTTT. Its translation is CASSILQTANTEAFF.